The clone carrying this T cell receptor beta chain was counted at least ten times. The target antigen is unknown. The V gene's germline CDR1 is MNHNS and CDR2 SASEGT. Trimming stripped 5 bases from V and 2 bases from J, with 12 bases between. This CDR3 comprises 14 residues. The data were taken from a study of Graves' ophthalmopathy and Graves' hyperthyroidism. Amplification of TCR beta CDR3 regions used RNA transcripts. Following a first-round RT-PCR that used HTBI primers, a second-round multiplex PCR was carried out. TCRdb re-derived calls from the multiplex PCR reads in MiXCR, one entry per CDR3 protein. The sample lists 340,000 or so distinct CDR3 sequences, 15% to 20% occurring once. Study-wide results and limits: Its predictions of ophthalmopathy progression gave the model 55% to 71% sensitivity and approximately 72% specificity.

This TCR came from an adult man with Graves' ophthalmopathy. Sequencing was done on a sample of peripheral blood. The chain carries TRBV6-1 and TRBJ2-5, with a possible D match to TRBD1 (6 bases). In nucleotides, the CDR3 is TGTGCCAGCAGTAGATCGGACAGTCAAGAGACCCAGTACTTC. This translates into CASSRSDSQETQYF.